A single sample is the source of the 5 T cell receptor beta chains below, sequenced in a study of T cell clonality in common variable immunodeficiency. Here immunoSEQ multiplex PCR was the method, and the copy in TCRdb shows in-frame clones only, minus some. The sample is made up of about 44,000 clones, none counted only once. The sample was peripheral blood mononuclear cells. The receptors derive from a person aged 18-69 years in good health.

In this sample, this clone turned up many times. The CDR3 end falls 3 residues outside the read, so it is completed with the germline J gene. The rearrangement joins TRBV20-1 to TRBJ1-5; possible D gene TRBD1, 5 bases. This CDR3 region has 14 residues. Trimming pared 2 bases from V and 4 bases from J, leaving 12 bases between. Germline CDR1 is DFQATT and CDR2 is SNEGSKA (reference sequence). CDR3 region: CSARSGHPNQPQHF. CDR3 DNA (partial): TGCAGTGCTAGATCAGGACACCCGAATCAGCCC.

This clone was found a few times. From the germline J gene comes the end of the CDR3, since the read stops 3 residues before it. The rearrangement joins TRBV20-1 to TRBJ2-5; TRBD2 matches 9 bases. The CDR3 consists of 14 residues. After removal of 6 bases from V and 5 bases from J, the junction contained 10 bases not matched to a gene. CDR1 is DFQATT, CDR2 SNEGSKA, per germline (reference sequence). The covered CDR3 bases are TGCAGTGCAGTAGGAGCGGGGGGCCAGGAGACC. This codes for CSAVGAGGQET. The full CDR3 protein is CSAVGAGGQETQYF.

Ten or more counts support this clone. The CDR3 end falls 3 residues outside the read, so it is completed with the germline J gene. The chain joins TRBV28 to TRBJ2-7; D is possibly TRBD1 (6 bases). Trimming shortened V by 8 bases and J by 5 bases, and 13 bases separated the two germline ends. CDR3 size: 12 residues. The germline gives CDR1 MDHEN, CDR2 SYDVKM. This CDR3 is CASQTGFDEQYF. Partial CDR3 DNA: TGTGCCAGCCAAACAGGGTTTGACGAG.

Many counts were recorded for this clone. The read gets to within 3 residues of the CDR3 end, and the germline J gene fills in the rest. The chain uses TRBV7-3 and TRBJ2-3; perhaps TRBD1 as D (6 bases). CDR1 and CDR2 (germline): SGHTA, FQGTGA. The CDR3 is 16 amino acids. Trimming stripped 4 bases from V and 1 base from J, with 15 bases between. CDR3 DNA, as far as it was read: TGTGCCAGCAGCTCGGGCAGGGGCAGTCGCACAGATACG. This codes for CASSSGRGSRTDT. The full CDR3 is CASSSGRGSRTDTQYF.

This clone occurred many times. The read ends 3 residues shy of where the CDR3 ends; the end is completed using the germline J gene. The V gene is TRBV9, the J gene TRBJ2-1; possible D gene TRBD1, 5 bases. Germline V gene data show CDR1 as SGDLS and CDR2 as YYNGEE. The CDR3 is 17 amino acids. V lost 0 bases and J lost 0, with 13 bases in between. The covered CDR3 bases are TGTGCCAGCAGCGTAGATGTGGGGCTTAGCTCCTACAATGAG. Amino acid sequence: CASSVDVGLSSYNE. The full CDR3 protein is CASSVDVGLSSYNEQFF.